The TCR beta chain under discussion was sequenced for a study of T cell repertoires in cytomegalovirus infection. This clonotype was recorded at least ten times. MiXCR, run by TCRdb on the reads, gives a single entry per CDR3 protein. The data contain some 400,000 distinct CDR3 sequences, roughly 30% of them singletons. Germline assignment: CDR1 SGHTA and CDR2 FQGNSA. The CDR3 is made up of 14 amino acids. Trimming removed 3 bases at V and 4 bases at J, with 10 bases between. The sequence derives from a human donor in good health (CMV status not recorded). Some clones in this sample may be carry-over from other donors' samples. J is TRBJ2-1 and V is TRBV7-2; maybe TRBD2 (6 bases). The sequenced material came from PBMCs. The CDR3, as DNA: TGTGCCAGCAGCTTCCGGGACTCGTACAATGAGCAGTTCTTC. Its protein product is CASSFRDSYNEQFF.